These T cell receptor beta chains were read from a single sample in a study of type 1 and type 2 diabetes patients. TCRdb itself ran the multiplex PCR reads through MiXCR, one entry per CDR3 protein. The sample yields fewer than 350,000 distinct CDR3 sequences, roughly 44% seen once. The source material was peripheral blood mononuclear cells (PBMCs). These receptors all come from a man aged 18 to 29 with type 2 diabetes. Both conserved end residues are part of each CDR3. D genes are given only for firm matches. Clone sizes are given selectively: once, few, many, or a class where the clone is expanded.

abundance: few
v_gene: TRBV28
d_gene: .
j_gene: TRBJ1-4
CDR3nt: TGTGCCAGCAGTTTAGGGCACCTTAATGAAAAACTGTTTTTT
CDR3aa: CASSLGHLNEKLFF

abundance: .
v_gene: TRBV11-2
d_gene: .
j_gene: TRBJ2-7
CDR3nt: TGTGCCAGCAGCACGAAACCAGGACAGTTCCCCTACGAGCAGTACTTC
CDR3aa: CASSTKPGQFPYEQYF

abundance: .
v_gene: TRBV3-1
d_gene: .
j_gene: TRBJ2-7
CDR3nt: TGTGCCAGCAGCCAACTGGGGGAGCAGTACTTC
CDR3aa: CASSQLGEQYF

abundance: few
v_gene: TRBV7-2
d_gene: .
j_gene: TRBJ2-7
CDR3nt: TGTGCCAGCAGCCCACGGGCCGCTGGGGAGCAGTACTTC
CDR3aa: CASSPRAAGEQYF

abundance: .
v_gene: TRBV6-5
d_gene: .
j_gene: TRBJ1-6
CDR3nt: TGTGCCAGCAGTTCAGCCGGGACCAATTCACCCCTCCACTTT
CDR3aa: CASSSAGTNSPLHF

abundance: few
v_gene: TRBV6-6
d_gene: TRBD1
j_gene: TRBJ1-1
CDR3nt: TGTGCCAGCAGTTACCCAGGACAGGGAGGCACTGAAGCTTTCTTT
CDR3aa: CASSYPGQGGTEAFF

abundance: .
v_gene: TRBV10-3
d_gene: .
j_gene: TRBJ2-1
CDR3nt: TGTGCCATCAGTGGGTCAGCGGCAGGGGTCTCAAATGAGCAGTTCTTC
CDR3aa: CAISGSAAGVSNEQFF

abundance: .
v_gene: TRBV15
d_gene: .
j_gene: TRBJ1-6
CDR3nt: TGTGCCACCAGCAGAGTAAAAACTCCCAGGGACTACTATAATTCACCCCTCCACTTT
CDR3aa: CATSRVKTPRDYYNSPLHF

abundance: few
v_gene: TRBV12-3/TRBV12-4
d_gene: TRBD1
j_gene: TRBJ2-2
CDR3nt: TGTGCCAGCAGTTCCAGGGGGCGCGGGGTGGCCGGGGAGCTGTTTTTT
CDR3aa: CASSSRGRGVAGELFF

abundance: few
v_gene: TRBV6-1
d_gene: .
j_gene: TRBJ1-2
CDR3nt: TGTGCCAGCGGGGTAGACGGCTACACCTTC
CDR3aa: CASGVDGYTF

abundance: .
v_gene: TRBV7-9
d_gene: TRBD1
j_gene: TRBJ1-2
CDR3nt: TGTGCCAGCGGAGTGGGACAGGGGGTAGGCTACACCTTC
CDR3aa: CASGVGQGVGYTF

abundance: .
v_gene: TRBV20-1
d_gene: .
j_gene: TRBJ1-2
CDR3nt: TGCAGTGCTAAATCTCAGGGCAACTATGGCTACACCTTC
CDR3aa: CSAKSQGNYGYTF

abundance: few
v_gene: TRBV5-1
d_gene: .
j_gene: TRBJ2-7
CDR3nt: TGCGCCAGCAGCTTGGGGGTTGGGAGATTCGACGAGCAGTACTTC
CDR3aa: CASSLGVGRFDEQYF

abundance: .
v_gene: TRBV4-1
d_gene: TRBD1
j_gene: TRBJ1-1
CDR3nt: TGCGCCAGCAGGTGGGACAGAATGAACACTGAAGCTTTCTTT
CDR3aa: CASRWDRMNTEAFF

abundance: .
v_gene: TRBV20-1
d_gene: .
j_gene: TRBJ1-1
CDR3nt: TGCAGTACTCCGCCGATGAACACTGAAGCTTTCTTT
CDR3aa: CSTPPMNTEAFF

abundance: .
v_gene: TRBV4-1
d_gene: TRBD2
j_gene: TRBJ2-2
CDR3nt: TGCGCCAGCAGTCAGAGGACTAGCGGGAGGGCCCGCGGGGAGCTGTTTTTT
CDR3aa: CASSQRTSGRARGELFF